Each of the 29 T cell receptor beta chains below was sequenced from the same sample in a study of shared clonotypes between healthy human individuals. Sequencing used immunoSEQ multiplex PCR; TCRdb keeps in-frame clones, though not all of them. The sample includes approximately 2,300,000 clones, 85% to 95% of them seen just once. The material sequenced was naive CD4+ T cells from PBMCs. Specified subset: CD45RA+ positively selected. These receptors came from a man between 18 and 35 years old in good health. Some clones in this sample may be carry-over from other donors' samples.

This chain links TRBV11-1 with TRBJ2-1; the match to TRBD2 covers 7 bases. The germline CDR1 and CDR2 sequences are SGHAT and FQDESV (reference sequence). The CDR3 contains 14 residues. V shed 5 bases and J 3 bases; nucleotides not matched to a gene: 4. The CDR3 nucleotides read TGTGCCAGCAGCCGAGGGGACTACTACAATGAGCAGTTCTTC. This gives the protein CASSRGDYYNEQFF. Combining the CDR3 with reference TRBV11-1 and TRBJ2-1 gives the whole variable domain EAEVAQSPRYKITEKSQAVAFWCDPISGHATLYWYRQILGQGPELLVQFQDESVVDDSQLPKDRFSAERLKGVDSTLKIQPAELGDSAMYLCASSRGDYYNEQFFGPGTRLTVL.

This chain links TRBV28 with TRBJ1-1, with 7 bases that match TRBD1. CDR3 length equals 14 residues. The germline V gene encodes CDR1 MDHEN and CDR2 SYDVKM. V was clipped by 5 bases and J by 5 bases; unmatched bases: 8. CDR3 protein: CASSPYRGGTEAFF. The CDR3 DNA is TGTGCCAGCAGTCCGTACAGGGGCGGTACTGAAGCTTTCTTT.

This CDR3 is CASSRVGLEDTQYF. Written as DNA, the CDR3 is TGCGCCAGCAGTCGGGTGGGTCTCGAGGATACGCAGTATTTT. J is TRBJ2-3 and V is TRBV4-1; D not resolved. V was pared by 6 bases and J by 6 bases, with 16 bases between. This CDR3 is built from 14 residues. CDR1 MGHRA and CDR2 YSYEKL come from the germline V gene.

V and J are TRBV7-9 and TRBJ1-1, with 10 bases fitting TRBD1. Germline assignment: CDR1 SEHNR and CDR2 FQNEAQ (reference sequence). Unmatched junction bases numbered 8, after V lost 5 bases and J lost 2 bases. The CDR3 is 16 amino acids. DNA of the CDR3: TGTGCCAGCAGCCTTTCCGGGACAGGGGCCAACACTGAAGCTTTCTTT. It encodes CASSLSGTGANTEAFF.

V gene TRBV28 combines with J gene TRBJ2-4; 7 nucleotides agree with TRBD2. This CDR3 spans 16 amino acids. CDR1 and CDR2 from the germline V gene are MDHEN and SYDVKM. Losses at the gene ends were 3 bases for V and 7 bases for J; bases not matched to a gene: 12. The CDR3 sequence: CASSFGIGRGVNIQYF. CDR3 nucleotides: TGTGCCAGCAGTTTTGGCATAGGGAGGGGAGTCAACATTCAGTACTTC. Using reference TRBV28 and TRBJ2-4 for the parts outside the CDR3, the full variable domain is DVKVTQSSRYLVKRTGEKVFLECVQDMDHENMFWYRQDPGLGLRLIYFSYDVKMKEKGDIPEGYSVSREKKERFSLILESASTNQTSMYLCASSFGIGRGVNIQYFGAGTRLSVL.

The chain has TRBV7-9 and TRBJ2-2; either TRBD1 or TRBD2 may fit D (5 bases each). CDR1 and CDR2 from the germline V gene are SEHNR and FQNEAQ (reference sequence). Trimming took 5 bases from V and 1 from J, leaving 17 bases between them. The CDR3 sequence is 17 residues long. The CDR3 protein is CASSQKGTAENTGELFF. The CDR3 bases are TGTGCCAGCAGCCAAAAAGGGACGGCCGAGAACACCGGGGAGCTGTTTTTT. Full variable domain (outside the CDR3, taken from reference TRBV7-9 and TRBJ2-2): DTGVSQNPRHKITKRGQNVTFRCDPISEHNRLYWYRQTLGQGPEFLTYFQNEAQLEKSRLLSDRFSAERPKGSFSTLEIQRTEQGDSAMYLCASSQKGTAENTGELFFGEGSRLTVL.

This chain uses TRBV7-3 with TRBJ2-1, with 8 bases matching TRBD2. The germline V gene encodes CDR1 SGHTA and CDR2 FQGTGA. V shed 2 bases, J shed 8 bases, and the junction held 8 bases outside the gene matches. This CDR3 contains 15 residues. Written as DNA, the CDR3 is TGTGCCAGCAGCTTATGGGCGGGAGGCTCTTATGAGCAGTTCTTC. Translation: CASSLWAGGSYEQFF.

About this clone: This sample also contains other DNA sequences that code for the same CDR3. The CDR3 nucleotides read TGCGCCAGCAGCTTGGGCACGGGAGGGACAGATACGCAGTATTTT. This encodes CASSLGTGGTDTQYF. The V call is TRBV5-1, the J call TRBJ2-3, with 8 bases lining up with TRBD2. V trimming: 0 bases; J trimming: 3 bases; junction bases outside the gene matches: 3. Germline CDR1 and CDR2: SGHRS and YFSETQ. The CDR3 runs to 15 residues.

The chain's CDR3 is CASSSPSGSNGEQYF. The CDR3 DNA is TGCGCCAGCAGCTCTCCTAGCGGGAGCAATGGCGAGCAGTACTTC. This chain uses TRBV5-1 with TRBJ2-7; 10 nucleotides match TRBD2. The CDR3 runs 15 residues. V was clipped by 3 bases and J by 6 bases; unmatched bases: 9. Germline V gene lookup returns CDR1 SGHRS and CDR2 YFSETQ.

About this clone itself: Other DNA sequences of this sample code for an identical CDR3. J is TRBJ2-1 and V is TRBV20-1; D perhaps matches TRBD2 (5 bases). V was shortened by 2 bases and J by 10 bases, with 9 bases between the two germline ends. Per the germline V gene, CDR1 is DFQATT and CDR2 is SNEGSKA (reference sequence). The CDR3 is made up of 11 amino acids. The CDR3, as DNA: TGCAGTGCTAGACTAGCTGGCGAGCAGTTCTTC. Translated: CSARLAGEQFF.

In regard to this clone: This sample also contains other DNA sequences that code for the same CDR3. The CDR3 bases are TGTGCCAGCAGCTTAGTGGTGGGATCCTCCTACGAGCAGTACTTC. Translated, it gives CASSLVVGSSYEQYF. The rearrangement links TRBV11-2 to TRBJ2-7; no reliable D call. The CDR3 is made up of 15 amino acids. V was trimmed by 1 base and J by 0 bases, leaving 10 bases between them. Germline values: CDR1 SGHAT, CDR2 FQNNGV.

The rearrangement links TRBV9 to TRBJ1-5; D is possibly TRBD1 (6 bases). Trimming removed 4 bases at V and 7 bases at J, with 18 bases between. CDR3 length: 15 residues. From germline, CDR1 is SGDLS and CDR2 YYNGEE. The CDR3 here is CASSPSTGFGQPQHF. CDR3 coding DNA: TGTGCCAGCAGCCCTAGTACAGGGTTTGGACAGCCCCAGCATTTT. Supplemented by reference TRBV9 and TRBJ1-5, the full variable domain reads DSGVTQTPKHLITATGQRVTLRCSPRSGDLSVYWYQQSLDQGLQFLIQYYNGEERAKGNILERFSAQQFPDLHSELNLSSLELGDSALYFCASSPSTGFGQPQHFGDGTRLSIL.

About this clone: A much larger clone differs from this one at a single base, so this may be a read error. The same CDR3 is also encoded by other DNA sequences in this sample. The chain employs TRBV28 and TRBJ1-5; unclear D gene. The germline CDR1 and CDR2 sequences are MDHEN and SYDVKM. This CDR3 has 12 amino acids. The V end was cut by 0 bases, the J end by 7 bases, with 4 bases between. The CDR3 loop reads CASSLWGQPQHF. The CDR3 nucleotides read TGTGCCAGCAGTTTATGGGGACAGCCCCAGCATTTT.

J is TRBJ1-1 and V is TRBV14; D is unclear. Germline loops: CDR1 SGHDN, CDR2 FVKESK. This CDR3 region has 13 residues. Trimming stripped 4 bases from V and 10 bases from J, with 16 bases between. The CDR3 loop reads CASSLKNPGLAFF. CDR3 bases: TGTGCCAGCAGCCTCAAGAACCCAGGCTTAGCTTTCTTT.

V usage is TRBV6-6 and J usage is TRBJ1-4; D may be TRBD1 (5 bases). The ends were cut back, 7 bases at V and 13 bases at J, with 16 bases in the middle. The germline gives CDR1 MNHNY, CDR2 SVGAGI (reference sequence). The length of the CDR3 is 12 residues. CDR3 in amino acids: CASTFVSGALFF. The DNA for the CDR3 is TGTGCCAGCACCTTTGTGTCTGGGGCACTGTTTTTT.

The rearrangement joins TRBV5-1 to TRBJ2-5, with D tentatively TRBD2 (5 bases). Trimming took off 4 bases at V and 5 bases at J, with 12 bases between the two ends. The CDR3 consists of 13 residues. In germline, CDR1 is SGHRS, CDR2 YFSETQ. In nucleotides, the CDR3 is TGCGCCAGCAGCAACGGGCCGGGGGAGACCCAGTACTTC. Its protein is CASSNGPGETQYF.

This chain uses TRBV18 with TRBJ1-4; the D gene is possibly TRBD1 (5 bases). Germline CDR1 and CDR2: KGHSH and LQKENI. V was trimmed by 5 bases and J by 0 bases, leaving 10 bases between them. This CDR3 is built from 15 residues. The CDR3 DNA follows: TGTGCCAGCTCATTCTGGGGCGCAACTAATGAAAAACTGTTTTTT. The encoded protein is CASSFWGATNEKLFF. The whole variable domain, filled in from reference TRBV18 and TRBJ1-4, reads NAGVMQNPRHLVRRRGQEARLRCSPMKGHSHVYWYRQLPEEGLKFMVYLQKENIIDESGMPKERFSAEFPKEGPSILRIQQVVRGDSAAYFCASSFWGATNEKLFFGSGTQLSVL.

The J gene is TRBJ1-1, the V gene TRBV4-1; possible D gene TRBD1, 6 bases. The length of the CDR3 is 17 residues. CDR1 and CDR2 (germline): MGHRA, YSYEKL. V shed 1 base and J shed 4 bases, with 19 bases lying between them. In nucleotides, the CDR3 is TGCGCCAGCAGCCAAGTGATAGAGAAGGGAGGGGGCACTGAAGCTTTCTTT. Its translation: CASSQVIEKGGGTEAFF.

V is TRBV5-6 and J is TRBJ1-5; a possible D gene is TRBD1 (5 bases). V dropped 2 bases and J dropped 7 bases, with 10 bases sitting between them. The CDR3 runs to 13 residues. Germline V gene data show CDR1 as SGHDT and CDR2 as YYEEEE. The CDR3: CASSLMGRQPQHF. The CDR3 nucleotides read TGTGCCAGCAGCTTAATGGGGCGGCAGCCCCAGCATTTT.

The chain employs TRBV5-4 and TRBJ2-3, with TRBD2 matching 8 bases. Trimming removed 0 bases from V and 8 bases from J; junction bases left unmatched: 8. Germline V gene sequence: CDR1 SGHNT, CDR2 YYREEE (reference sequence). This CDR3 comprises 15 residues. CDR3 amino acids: CASSLDSGGSRTQYF. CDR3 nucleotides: TGTGCCAGCAGCTTGGACAGCGGGGGTTCGCGTACGCAGTATTTT.

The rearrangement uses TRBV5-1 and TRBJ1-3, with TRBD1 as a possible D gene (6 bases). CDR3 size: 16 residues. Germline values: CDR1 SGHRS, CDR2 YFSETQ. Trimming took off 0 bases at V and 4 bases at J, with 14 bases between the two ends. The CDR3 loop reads CASSLVGGRVGNTIYF. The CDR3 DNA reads TGCGCCAGCAGCTTGGTAGGGGGTCGGGTCGGAAACACCATATATTTT. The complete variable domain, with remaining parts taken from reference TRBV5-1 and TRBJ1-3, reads KAGVTQTPRYLIKTRGQQVTLSCSPISGHRSVSWYQQTPGQGLQFLFEYFSETQRNKGNFPGRFSGRQFSNSRSEMNVSTLELGDSALYLCASSLVGGRVGNTIYFGEGSWLTVV.

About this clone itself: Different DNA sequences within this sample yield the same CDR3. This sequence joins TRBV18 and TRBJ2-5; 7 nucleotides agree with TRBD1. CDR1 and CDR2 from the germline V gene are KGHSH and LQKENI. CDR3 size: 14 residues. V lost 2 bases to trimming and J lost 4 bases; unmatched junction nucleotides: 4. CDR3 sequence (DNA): TGTGCCAGCTCACCAAACAGGGGTCGAGAGACCCAGTACTTC. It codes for CASSPNRGRETQYF.

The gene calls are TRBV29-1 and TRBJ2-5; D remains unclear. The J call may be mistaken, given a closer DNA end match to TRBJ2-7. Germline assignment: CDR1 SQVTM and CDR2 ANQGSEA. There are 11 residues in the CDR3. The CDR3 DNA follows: TGCAGCGTTGAAACAGACTACGAGCAGTACTTC. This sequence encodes CSVETDYEQYF.

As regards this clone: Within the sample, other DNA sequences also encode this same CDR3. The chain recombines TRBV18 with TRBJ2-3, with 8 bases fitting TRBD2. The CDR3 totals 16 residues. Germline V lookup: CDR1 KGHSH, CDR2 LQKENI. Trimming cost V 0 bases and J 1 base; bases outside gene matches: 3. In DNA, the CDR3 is TGTGCCAGCTCACCACCGAGCGGGAGAGGCACAGATACGCAGTATTTT. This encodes CASSPPSGRGTDTQYF.

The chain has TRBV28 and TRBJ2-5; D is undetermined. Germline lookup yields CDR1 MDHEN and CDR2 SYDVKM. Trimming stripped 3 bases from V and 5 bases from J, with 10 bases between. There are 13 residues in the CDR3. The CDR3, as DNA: TGTGCCAGCAGTTTCCCCCCTCTGGAGACCCAGTACTTC. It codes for CASSFPPLETQYF. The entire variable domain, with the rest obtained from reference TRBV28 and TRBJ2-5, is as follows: DVKVTQSSRYLVKRTGEKVFLECVQDMDHENMFWYRQDPGLGLRLIYFSYDVKMKEKGDIPEGYSVSREKKERFSLILESASTNQTSMYLCASSFPPLETQYFGPGTRLLVL.

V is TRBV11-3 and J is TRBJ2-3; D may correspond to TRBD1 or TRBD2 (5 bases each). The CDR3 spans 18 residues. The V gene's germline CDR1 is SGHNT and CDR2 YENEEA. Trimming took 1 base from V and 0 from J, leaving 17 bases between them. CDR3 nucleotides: TGTGCCAGCAGCTTAGGCGCCTGGGGCGGACTTAGCACAGATACGCAGTATTTT. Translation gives CASSLGAWGGLSTDTQYF.

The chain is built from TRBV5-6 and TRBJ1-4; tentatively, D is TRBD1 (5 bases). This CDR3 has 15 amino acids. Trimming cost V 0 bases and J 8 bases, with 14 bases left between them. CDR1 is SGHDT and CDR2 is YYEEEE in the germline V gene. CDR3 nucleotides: TGTGCCAGCAGCTTGGGAATAACAGGCTCGGAAAAACTGTTTTTT. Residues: CASSLGITGSEKLFF.

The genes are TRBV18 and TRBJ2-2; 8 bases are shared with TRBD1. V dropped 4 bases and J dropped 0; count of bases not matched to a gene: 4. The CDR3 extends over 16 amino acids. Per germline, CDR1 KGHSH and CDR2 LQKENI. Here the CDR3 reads CASSLPDRANTGELFF. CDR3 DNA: TGTGCCAGCTCACTCCCGGACAGGGCGAACACCGGGGAGCTGTTTTTT. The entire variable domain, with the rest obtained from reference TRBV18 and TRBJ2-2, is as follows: NAGVMQNPRHLVRRRGQEARLRCSPMKGHSHVYWYRQLPEEGLKFMVYLQKENIIDESGMPKERFSAEFPKEGPSILRIQQVVRGDSAAYFCASSLPDRANTGELFFGEGSRLTVL.

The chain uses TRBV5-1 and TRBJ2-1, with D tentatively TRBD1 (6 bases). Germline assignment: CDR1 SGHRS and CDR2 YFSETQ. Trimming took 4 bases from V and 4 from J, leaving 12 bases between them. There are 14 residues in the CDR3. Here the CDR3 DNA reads TGCGCCAGCAGCGTCAGGGGATCTTACAATGAGCAGTTCTTC. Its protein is CASSVRGSYNEQFF.